Here is one T cell receptor beta chain with its context. This specimen comes from a study of blood T cell repertoires in COVID-19. Study background: Whether acute or convalescent, the COVID-19 samples came from the United States, Italy and Spain. The analysed material was cDNA or gDNA that came from T cells, B-cell-depleted T cells, or PBMCs.

In the study's own analysis: Estimated nucleated cell counts came from reference gene primer amplification. TCRdb's copy holds only in-frame clones and misses some; the assay was immunoSEQ multiplex PCR. The V and J calls and clone size were taken over from that table, and D and trimming were inferred from the DNA. The sample comprises 45,000 to 55,000 clones, roughly 86% of which are singletons, and approximately 12% rests with the top ten. The CDR3 has 15 residues. Germline V gene lookup returns CDR1 SGHTA and CDR2 FQGNSA. V lost 1 base and J 1 base, leaving 11 bases between the germline ends. Sequenced input: peripheral blood. The receptor comes from a man between 65 and 79 years old with active COVID-19. The J gene is TRBJ2-7, the V gene TRBV7-2; TRBD1 is a possible D gene (5 bases). The CDR3 DNA is TGTGCCAGCAGCTTAGGCAGGGCGGTTTCCTACGAGCAGTACTTC. Translation gives CASSLGRAVSYEQYF.